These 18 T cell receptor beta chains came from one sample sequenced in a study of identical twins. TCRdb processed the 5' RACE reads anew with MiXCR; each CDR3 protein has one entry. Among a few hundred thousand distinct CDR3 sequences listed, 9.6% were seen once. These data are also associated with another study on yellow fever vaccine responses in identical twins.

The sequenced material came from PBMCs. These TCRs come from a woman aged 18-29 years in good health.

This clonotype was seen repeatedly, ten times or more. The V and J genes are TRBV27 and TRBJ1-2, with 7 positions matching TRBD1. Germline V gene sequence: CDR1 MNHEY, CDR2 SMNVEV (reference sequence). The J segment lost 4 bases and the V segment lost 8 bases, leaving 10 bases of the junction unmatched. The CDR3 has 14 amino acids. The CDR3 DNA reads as TGTGCCAGCCGACCGTCCGGGACAGCCTATGGCTACACCTTC. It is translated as CASRPSGTAYGYTF.

The CDR3 spells CASSDPLGAGSLHTGELFF. The CDR3 DNA follows: TGTGCCAGCAGTGACCCGCTCGGGGCCGGGAGTCTACACACCGGGGAGCTGTTTTTT. The V call is TRBV2, the J call TRBJ2-2; D possibly corresponds to TRBD2 (6 bases). V lost 3 bases, J lost 3 bases, and 23 bases lay in between. CDR1 and CDR2 (germline): SNHLY, FYNNEI. The CDR3 length is 19 residues.

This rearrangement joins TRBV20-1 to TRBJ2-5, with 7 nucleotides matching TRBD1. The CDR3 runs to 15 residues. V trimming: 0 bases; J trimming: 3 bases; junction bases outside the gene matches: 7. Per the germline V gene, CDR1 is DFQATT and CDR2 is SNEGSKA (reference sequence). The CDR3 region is CSARDRDRAEETQYF. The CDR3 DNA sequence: TGCAGTGCTAGAGACCGTGACAGGGCTGAAGAGACCCAGTACTTC.

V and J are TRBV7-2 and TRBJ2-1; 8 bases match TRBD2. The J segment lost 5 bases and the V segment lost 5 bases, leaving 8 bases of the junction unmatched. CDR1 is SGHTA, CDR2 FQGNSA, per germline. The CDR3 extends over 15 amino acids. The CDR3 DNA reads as TGTGCCAGCAGCCCGCGGGGTAGCGGGAACAATGAGCAGTTCTTC. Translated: CASSPRGSGNNEQFF.

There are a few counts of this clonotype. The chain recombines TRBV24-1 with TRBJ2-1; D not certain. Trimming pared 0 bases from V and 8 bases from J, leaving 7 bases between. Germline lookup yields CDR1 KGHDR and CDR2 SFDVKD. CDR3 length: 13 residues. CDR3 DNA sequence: TGTGCCACCAGTGATTTGGACGGCTATGAGCAGTTCTTC. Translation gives CATSDLDGYEQFF.

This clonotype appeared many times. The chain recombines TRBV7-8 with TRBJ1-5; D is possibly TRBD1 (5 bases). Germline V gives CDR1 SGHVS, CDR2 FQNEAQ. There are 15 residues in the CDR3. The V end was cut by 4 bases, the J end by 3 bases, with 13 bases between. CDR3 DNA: TGTGCCAGCAGCTCGTATGGGGGTTTCAATCAGCCCCAGCATTTT. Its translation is CASSSYGGFNQPQHF.

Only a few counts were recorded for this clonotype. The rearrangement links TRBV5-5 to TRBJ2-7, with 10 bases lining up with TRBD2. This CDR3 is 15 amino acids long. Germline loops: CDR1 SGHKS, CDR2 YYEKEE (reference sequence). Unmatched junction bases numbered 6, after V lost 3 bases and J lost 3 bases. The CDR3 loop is CASSWRTSGVYEQYF. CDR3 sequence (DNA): TGTGCCAGCAGCTGGCGGACTAGCGGAGTCTACGAGCAGTACTTC.

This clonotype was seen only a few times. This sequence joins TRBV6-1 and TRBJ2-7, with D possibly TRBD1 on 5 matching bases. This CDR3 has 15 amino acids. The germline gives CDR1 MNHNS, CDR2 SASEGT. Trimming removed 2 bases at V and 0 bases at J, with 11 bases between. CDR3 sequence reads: CASSETTASSYEQYF. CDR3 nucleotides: TGTGCCAGCAGTGAAACGACAGCGAGCTCCTACGAGCAGTACTTC.

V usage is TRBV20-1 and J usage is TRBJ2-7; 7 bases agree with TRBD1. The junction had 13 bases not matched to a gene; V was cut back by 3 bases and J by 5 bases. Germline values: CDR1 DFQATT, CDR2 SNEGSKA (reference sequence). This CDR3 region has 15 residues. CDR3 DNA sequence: TGCAGTGCTAGTTCGGGACAGATCCTAACCCACGAGCAGTACTTC. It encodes CSASSGQILTHEQYF.

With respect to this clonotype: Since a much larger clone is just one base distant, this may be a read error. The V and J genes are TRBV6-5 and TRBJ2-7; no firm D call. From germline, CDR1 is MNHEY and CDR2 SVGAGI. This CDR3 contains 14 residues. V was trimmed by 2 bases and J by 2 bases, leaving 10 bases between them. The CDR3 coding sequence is TGTGCCAGCAGTTACACCGGGTCAGCCTACGAGCAGTACTTC. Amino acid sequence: CASSYTGSAYEQYF.

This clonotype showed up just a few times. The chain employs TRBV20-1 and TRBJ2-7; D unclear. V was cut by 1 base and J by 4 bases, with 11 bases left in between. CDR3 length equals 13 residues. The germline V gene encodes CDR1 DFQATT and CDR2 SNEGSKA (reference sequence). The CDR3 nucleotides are TGCAGTGCTAGAGTCGTGGGGTTTTACGAGCAGTACTTC. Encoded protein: CSARVVGFYEQYF.

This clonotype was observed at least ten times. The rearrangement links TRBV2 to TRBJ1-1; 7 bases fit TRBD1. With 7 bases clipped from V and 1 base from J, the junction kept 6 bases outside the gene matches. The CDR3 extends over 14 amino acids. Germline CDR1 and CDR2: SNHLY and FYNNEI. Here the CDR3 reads CASTKWTGNTEAFF. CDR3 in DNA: TGTGCCAGCACCAAATGGACAGGGAACACTGAAGCTTTCTTT.

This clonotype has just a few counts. The CDR3, as DNA: TGTGCCAGCAGTTCCGGGACAGGGTTAAAAACCGGGGAGCTGTTTTTT. Translation: CASSSGTGLKTGELFF. This sequence joins TRBV28 and TRBJ2-2, with TRBD1 identical over 9 bases. CDR1 is MDHEN, CDR2 SYDVKM, per germline. V lost 4 bases, J lost 5 bases, and 8 bases stayed unmatched. There are 16 residues in the CDR3.

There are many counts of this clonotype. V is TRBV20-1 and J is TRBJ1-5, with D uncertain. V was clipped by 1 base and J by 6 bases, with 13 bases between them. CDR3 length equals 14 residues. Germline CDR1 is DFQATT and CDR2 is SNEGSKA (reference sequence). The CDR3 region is CSARATAGGQPQHF. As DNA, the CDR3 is TGCAGTGCTAGAGCGACCGCAGGAGGTCAGCCCCAGCATTTT.

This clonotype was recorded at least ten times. The CDR3 is CASSEYTSGTHNEQFF. CDR3 coding DNA: TGTGCCAGCAGTGAATACACTAGCGGGACCCACAATGAGCAGTTCTTC. The gene calls are TRBV25-1 and TRBJ2-1; 10 bases are shared with TRBD2. This CDR3 is built from 16 residues. Germline CDR1 reads MGHDK; CDR2 reads SYGVNS. With V trimmed by 0 bases and J by 5 bases, 4 bases remained unmatched.

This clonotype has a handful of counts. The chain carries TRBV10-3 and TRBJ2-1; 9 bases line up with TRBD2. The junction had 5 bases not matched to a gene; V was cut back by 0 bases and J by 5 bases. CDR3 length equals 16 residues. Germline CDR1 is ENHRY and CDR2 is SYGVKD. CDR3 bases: TGTGCCATCAGTGAGTCGGCGGGAGGGCTGAACAATGAGCAGTTCTTC. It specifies CAISESAGGLNNEQFF.

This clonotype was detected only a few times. The CDR3 reads CASTGTSGRTLTDTQYF. The CDR3 DNA sequence: TGTGCCAGCACTGGGACTAGCGGGAGAACCCTCACAGATACGCAGTATTTT. The genes are TRBV2 and TRBJ2-3, with 14 bases aligning to TRBD2. V gave up 7 bases and J gave up 2 bases; unmatched junction bases: 8. Germline-derived CDR1 and CDR2 are SNHLY and FYNNEI. This CDR3 is 17 amino acids long.

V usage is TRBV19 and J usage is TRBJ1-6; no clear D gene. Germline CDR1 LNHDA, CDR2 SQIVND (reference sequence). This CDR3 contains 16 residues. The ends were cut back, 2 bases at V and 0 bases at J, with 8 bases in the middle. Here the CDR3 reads CASSISPSSYNSPLHF. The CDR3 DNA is TGTGCCAGTAGTATAAGCCCGAGCTCCTATAATTCACCCCTCCACTTT.